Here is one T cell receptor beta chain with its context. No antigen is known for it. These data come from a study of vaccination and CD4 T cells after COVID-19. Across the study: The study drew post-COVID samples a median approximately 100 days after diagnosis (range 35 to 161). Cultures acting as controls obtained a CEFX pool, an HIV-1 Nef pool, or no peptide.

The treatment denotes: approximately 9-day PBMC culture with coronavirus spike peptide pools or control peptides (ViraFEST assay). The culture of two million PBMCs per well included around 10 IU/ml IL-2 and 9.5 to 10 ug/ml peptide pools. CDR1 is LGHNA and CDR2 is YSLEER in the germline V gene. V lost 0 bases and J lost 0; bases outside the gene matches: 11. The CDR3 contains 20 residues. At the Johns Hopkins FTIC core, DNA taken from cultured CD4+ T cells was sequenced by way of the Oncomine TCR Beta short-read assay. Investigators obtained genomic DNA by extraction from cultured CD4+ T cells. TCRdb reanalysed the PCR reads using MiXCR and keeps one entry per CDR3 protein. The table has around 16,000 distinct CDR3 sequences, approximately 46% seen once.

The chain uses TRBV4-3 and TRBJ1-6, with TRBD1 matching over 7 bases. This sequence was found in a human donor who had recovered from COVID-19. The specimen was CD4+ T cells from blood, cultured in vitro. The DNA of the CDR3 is TGCGCCAGCAGCCAAGATCGCCCAGGGGGTCAGAGCTCCTATAATTCACCCCTCCACTTT. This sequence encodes CASSQDRPGGQSSYNSPLHF.